This passage covers 19 T cell receptor beta chains from one sample sequenced in a study of cytomegalovirus exposure and HLA in healthy donors. Clones were read by immunoSEQ multiplex PCR, and TCRdb kept only the in-frame ones, dropping some. Of about 330,000 clones listed, roughly 90% are singletons. The sequencing input was PBMCs. The source is a woman in her twenties or thirties in good health and CMV-seropositive.

This chain connects TRBV15 to TRBJ1-3; TRBD1 matches at 12 bases. The length of the CDR3 is 17 residues. J lost 7 bases, V lost 6 bases, and 13 bases had no gene match. CDR1 and CDR2 (germline): LNHNV, YYDKDF (reference sequence). The CDR3 loop is CATSDGTGGFWGNTIYF. The CDR3, as DNA: TGTGCCACCAGTGATGGGACAGGGGGCTTTTGGGGCAACACCATATATTTT.

V usage is TRBV4-1 and J usage is TRBJ2-7; D remains ambiguous. From germline, CDR1 is MGHRA and CDR2 YSYEKL. Trimming took off 0 bases at V and 3 bases at J, with 6 bases between the two ends. The CDR3 extends over 13 amino acids. The CDR3 nucleotides read TGCGCCAGCAGCCAAGATGAAGACTACGAGCAGTACTTC. It yields the protein CASSQDEDYEQYF.

This chain links TRBV12-5 with TRBJ2-3, with 7 bases matching TRBD2. The germline gives CDR1 LGHNT, CDR2 FRNRAP. V trimming: 6 bases; J trimming: 2 bases; junction bases outside the gene matches: 5. CDR3 length: 14 amino acids. The CDR3 sequence: CASGQSGNTDTQYF. CDR3 in DNA: TGTGCTAGTGGCCAAAGCGGGAACACAGATACGCAGTATTTT.

This chain links TRBV28 with TRBJ2-7; unclear D gene. V lost 6 bases to trimming and J lost 0 bases, with 9 bases between them. This CDR3 spans 13 amino acids. Looked up from germline, CDR1 is MDHEN and CDR2 is SYDVKM. For the CDR3, the DNA is TGTGCCAGCAGGCTCCGGGTCTCCTACGAGCAGTACTTC. As protein: CASRLRVSYEQYF.

The chain joins TRBV28 to TRBJ2-7; 11 bases are a match to TRBD1. V was clipped by 5 bases and J by 4 bases; unmatched bases: 7. The CDR3 covers 15 residues. Per germline, CDR1 MDHEN and CDR2 SYDVKM. The CDR3 DNA is TGTGCCAGCAGTGACCCCGGGACAGGGGGATACGAGCAGTACTTC. It yields the protein CASSDPGTGGYEQYF.

This clone was seen a few times. The genes are TRBV4-1 and TRBJ2-7; 7 bases map to TRBD1. This CDR3 contains 15 residues. The J segment lost 6 bases and the V segment lost 3 bases, leaving 11 bases of the junction unmatched. Germline V gene lookup returns CDR1 MGHRA and CDR2 YSYEKL. CDR3 DNA: TGCGCCAGCAGCCATCCGGGACAGACGACCTTCGAGCAGTACTTC. Translating it yields CASSHPGQTTFEQYF.

The CDR3 is CASSLEGGWTGELFF. The CDR3 region has the DNA TGCGCCAGCAGCTTGGAAGGGGGCTGGACCGGGGAGCTGTTTTTT. The rearrangement links TRBV5-1 to TRBJ2-2; TRBD1 matches at 7 bases. The CDR3 is made up of 15 amino acids. V gave up 0 bases and J gave up 5 bases; unmatched junction bases: 4. CDR1 is SGHRS, CDR2 YFSETQ, per germline.

The chain joins TRBV4-2 to TRBJ2-1, with D uncertain. The CDR3 totals 14 residues. CDR1 and CDR2 from the germline V gene are LGHNA and YNFKEQ. Trimming left V 3 bases short and J 7 bases short, with 13 bases between. The CDR3 loop is CASSHSQEGNEQFF. CDR3 nucleotide sequence: TGTGCCAGCAGCCATTCCCAGGAAGGTAATGAGCAGTTCTTC.

V is TRBV5-1 and J is TRBJ2-1, with TRBD2 matching over 10 bases. Germline values: CDR1 SGHRS, CDR2 YFSETQ. Trimming took 3 bases from V and 6 from J; bases not matched to a gene: 6. CDR3 length: 15 residues. The CDR3 coding sequence is TGCGCCAGCAGCTGGGGGGTAGCGGGAGGCAATGAGCAGTTCTTC. It encodes CASSWGVAGGNEQFF.

V is TRBV11-2 and J is TRBJ2-5; unclear D gene. The V gene's germline CDR1 is SGHAT and CDR2 FQNNGV. The V end was cut by 5 bases, the J end by 1 base, with 11 bases between. The CDR3 extends over 14 amino acids. CDR3 sequence reads: CASSLYVGQETQYF. Written as DNA, the CDR3 is TGTGCCAGCAGCCTGTATGTGGGCCAAGAGACCCAGTACTTC.

This clone was seen once. The chain recombines TRBV7-6 with TRBJ2-7, with TRBD1 identical over 7 bases. The CDR3 totals 14 residues. Germline trimming cut 4 bases from V and 3 bases from J; bases unmatched to any gene: 6. Germline V gene lookup returns CDR1 SGHVS and CDR2 FNYEAQ. CDR3 nucleotide sequence: TGTGCCAGCAGCTCCAGGGACAGACGCTACGAGCAGTACTTC. It encodes CASSSRDRRYEQYF.

The chain joins TRBV6-5 to TRBJ1-4; 7 bases are a match to TRBD1. This CDR3 is built from 14 residues. Germline V gives CDR1 MNHEY, CDR2 SVGAGI. V trimming: 6 bases; J trimming: 3 bases; junction bases outside the gene matches: 4. This CDR3 reads CASRRQGPNEKLFF. The CDR3 bases are TGTGCCAGCAGACGACAGGGACCTAATGAAAAACTGTTTTTT.

The J gene is TRBJ2-5, the V gene TRBV11-2; D uncertain. CDR1 and CDR2 (germline): SGHAT, FQNNGV. The CDR3 loop spans 13 amino acids. Trimming removed 3 bases from V and 4 bases from J, with 9 bases in between. The CDR3: CASSFMTGETQYF. The CDR3 DNA is TGTGCCAGCAGCTTTATGACGGGAGAGACCCAGTACTTC. The full variable domain, rest sourced from reference TRBV11-2 and TRBJ2-5, is EAGVAQSPRYKIIEKRQSVAFWCNPISGHATLYWYQQILGQGPKLLIQFQNNGVVDDSQLPKDRFSAERLKGVDSTLKIQPAKLEDSAVYLCASSFMTGETQYFGPGTRLLVL.

This clone has just one count. V is TRBV29-1 and J is TRBJ2-3; TRBD2 is a possible D gene (5 bases). The V gene's germline CDR1 is SQVTM and CDR2 ANQGSEA. This CDR3 has 13 residues. V was cut by 3 bases and J by 2 bases, with 9 bases left in between. Here the CDR3 reads CSVDEGPTDTQYF. Here the CDR3 DNA reads TGCAGCGTTGACGAGGGCCCCACAGATACGCAGTATTTT.

This clone appeared a few times. The V gene is TRBV30, the J gene TRBJ1-5; D unresolved. Looked up from germline, CDR1 is GTSNPN and CDR2 is SVGIG (reference sequence). The ends were cut back, 5 bases at V and 4 bases at J, with 9 bases in the middle. This CDR3 contains 12 residues. The CDR3 bases are TGTGCCTGGGGGCAGCAGAATCAGCCCCAGCATTTT. It specifies CAWGQQNQPQHF.

The chain employs TRBV6-4 and TRBJ2-1, with D unresolved. This CDR3 region has 13 residues. Germline CDR1 and CDR2: MRHNA and SNTAGT. Trimming stripped 3 bases from V and 7 bases from J, with 10 bases between. In DNA form, the CDR3 reads TGTGCCAGCAGTGATCTGGCCAGTAATGAGCAGTTCTTC. Its translation is CASSDLASNEQFF.

A note on this clone: The same CDR3 also results from other DNA sequences found in this sample. This chain connects TRBV5-4 to TRBJ2-7, with unresolved D. Germline V CDR1 and CDR2: SGHNT, YYREEE (reference sequence). The CDR3 has 13 amino acids. Trimming took off 0 bases at V and 4 bases at J, with 8 bases between the two ends. The CDR3 DNA reads TGTGCCAGCAGCTTGGCCCTGGGTTACGAGCAGTACTTC. It encodes CASSLALGYEQYF. The variable domain in full, with the rest retrieved from reference TRBV5-4 and TRBJ2-7, is ETGVTQSPTHLIKTRGQQVTLRCSSQSGHNTVSWYQQALGQGPQFIFQYYREEENGRGNFPPRFSGLQFPNYSSELNVNALELDDSALYLCASSLALGYEQYFGPGTRLTVT.

The rearrangement links TRBV25-1 to TRBJ2-2; possible D gene TRBD1, 6 bases. Per germline, CDR1 MGHDK and CDR2 SYGVNS. The CDR3 extends over 16 amino acids. The V end lost 6 bases, the J end lost 8 bases, and 22 bases lay between the germline ends. The CDR3 spells CASSAQGTHSEGELFF. DNA of the CDR3: TGTGCCAGCAGCGCACAGGGAACTCATAGCGAGGGGGAGCTGTTTTTT.

The CDR3, as DNA: TGTGCCAGCAGCACCTCTGGCGGTGGCTACACCTTC. Residues: CASSTSGGGYTF. The chain links TRBV2 to TRBJ1-2; no clear D. V shed 6 bases and J shed 7 bases, with 12 bases lying between them. Germline V CDR1 and CDR2: SNHLY, FYNNEI. The CDR3 spans 12 residues.